This T cell receptor (beta chain) was found in a study of T cell responses to AZD1222 COVID-19 vaccine. Study-wide points: The donor cohort was predominantly white British with a female majority, and clonal diversity may have been underestimated. Spike-specific TCR breadth and depth went up after people got two AZD1222 doses. Baseline seropositives among AZD1222 recipients totaled only five or six. It was only after the peak T cell response that any repertoires were sampled.

Repertoires were generated with immunoSEQ multiplex PCR, while TCRdb's copy carries only in-frame clones and drops some. Among 130,000 to 150,000 clones listed, approximately 92% were seen once. The table lists this clone with a count of one. The antigen remains unidentified. The CDR3 consists of 15 residues. Germline CDR1 SEHNR, CDR2 FQNEAQ (reference sequence). Between the trimmed V and J ends, which lost 2 bases and 4 bases, there was a span of 14 bases. The chain carries TRBV7-9 and TRBJ1-1, with D possibly TRBD1 on 5 matching bases. The source material was peripheral blood, sampled on day 0 of AZD1222 vaccination. This TCR came from an adult in good health. This CDR3 reads CASSLSSGTGTEAFF. The CDR3 region has the DNA TGTGCCAGCAGCTTATCCTCCGGCACAGGCACTGAAGCTTTCTTT. Based on the CDR3 plus reference TRBV7-9 and TRBJ1-1, the full variable domain is DTGVSQNPRHKITKRGQNVTFRCDPISEHNRLYWYRQTLGQGPEFLTYFQNEAQLEKSRLLSDRFSAERPKGSFSTLEIQRTEQGDSAMYLCASSLSSGTGTEAFFGQGTRLTVV.